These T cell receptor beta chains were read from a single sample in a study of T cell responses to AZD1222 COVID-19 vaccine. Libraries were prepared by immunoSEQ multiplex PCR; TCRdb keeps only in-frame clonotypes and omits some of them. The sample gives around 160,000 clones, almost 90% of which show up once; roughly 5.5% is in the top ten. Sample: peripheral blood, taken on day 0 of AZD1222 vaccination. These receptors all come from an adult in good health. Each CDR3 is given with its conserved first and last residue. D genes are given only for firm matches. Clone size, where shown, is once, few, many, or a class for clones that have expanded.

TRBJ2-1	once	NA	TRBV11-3	CASSLDSQGLYNEQFF	TGTGCCAGCAGCTTAGATAGCCAGGGATTATACAATGAGCAGTTCTTC
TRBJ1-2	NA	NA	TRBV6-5	CASRGTGPYGYTF	TGTGCCAGCAGGGGAACAGGGCCCTATGGCTACACCTTC
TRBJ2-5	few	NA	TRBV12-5	CASGLTLAQETQYF	TGTGCTAGTGGTTTGACACTAGCCCAAGAGACCCAGTACTTC
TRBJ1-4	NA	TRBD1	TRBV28	CASSFVGTGEKLFF	TGTGCCAGCAGTTTTGTCGGGACAGGGGAAAAACTGTTTTTT
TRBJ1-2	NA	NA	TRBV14	CASSLDTYGYTF	TGTGCCAGCAGCCTTGACACCTATGGCTACACCTTC
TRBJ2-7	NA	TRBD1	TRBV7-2	CASSSTGGYEQYF	TGTGCCAGCAGTTCTACAGGGGGCTACGAGCAGTACTTC
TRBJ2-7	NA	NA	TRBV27	CASSSWNEQYF	TGTGCCAGCAGTTCATGGAACGAGCAGTACTTC
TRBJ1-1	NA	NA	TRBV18	CASSPEQPNTEAFF	TGTGCCAGCTCACCAGAACAGCCGAACACTGAAGCTTTCTTT
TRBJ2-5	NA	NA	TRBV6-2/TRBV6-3	CASSYVGIQETQYF	TGTGCCAGCAGTTACGTGGGGATCCAAGAGACCCAGTACTTC
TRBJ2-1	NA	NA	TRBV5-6	CASSSAEGGSYNEQFF	TGTGCCAGCAGCTCGGCGGAAGGGGGGTCCTACAATGAGCAGTTCTTC
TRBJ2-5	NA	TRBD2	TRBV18	CASSHQAGEETQYF	TGTGCCAGCTCCCACCAAGCGGGGGAAGAGACCCAGTACTTC
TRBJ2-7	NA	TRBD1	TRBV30	CAWSVGISGTGVHYEQYF	TGTGCCTGGAGTGTCGGTATCTCTGGGACAGGGGTTCACTACGAGCAGTACTTC
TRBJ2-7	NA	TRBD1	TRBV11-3	CASSSGQGNYEQYF	TGTGCCAGCAGCTCGGGACAGGGGAACTACGAGCAGTACTTC
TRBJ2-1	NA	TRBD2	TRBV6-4	CASSPGLAGSSEQFF	TGTGCCAGCAGCCCGGGGCTAGCGGGTTCCAGTGAGCAGTTCTTC
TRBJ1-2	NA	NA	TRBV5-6	CASSVVGFQGYGYTF	TGTGCCAGCAGCGTGGTGGGGTTTCAGGGCTATGGCTACACCTTC
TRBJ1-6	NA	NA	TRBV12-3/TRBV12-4	CASSQGTNSPLHF	TGTGCCAGCAGTCAGGGAACTAATTCACCCCTCCACTTT
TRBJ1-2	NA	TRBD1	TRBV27	CASRTRQGGDYGYTF	TGTGCCAGCAGGACCAGACAGGGTGGGGACTATGGCTACACCTTC
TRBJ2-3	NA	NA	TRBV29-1	CSYDGGTDTQYF	TGCAGCTATGACGGGGGCACAGATACGCAGTATTTT
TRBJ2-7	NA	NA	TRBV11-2	CASSSGQFYEQYF	TGTGCCAGCAGCTCTGGACAGTTCTACGAGCAGTACTTC
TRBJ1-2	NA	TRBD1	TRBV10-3	CAISVRTGGYTF	TGTGCCATCAGTGTCCGGACAGGAGGCTACACCTTC
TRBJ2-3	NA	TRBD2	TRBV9	CASSTSGSTDTQYF	TGTGCCAGCAGCACTAGCGGGAGCACAGATACGCAGTATTTT
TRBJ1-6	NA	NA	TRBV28	CASIAVRGSSPLHF	TGTGCCAGCATTGCTGTCAGGGGTAGTTCACCCCTCCACTTT
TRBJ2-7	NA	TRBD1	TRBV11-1	CASSLPGQGRLKQYF	TGTGCCAGCAGCTTACCAGGACAGGGGAGGTTAAAGCAGTACTTC
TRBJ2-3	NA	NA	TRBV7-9	CASTPQGPTQYF	TGTGCCAGCACCCCCCAAGGGCCCACGCAGTATTTT
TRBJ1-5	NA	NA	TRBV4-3	CASSQGTRQPQHF	TGCGCCAGCAGCCAAGGTACCCGTCAGCCCCAGCATTTT
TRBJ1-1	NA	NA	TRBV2	CASSGNGERGAFF	TGTGCCAGCAGTGGTAACGGCGAACGGGGGGCTTTCTTT
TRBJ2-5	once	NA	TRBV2	CASSATQETQYF	TGTGCCAGCAGTGCAACCCAAGAGACCCAGTACTTC
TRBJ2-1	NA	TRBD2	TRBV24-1	CATSDPGTSGNFNEQFF	TGTGCCACCAGTGACCCTGGGACTAGCGGGAATTTCAATGAGCAGTTCTTC
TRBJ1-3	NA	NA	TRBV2	CASSSGVRVGNTIYF	TGTGCCAGCTCTTCTGGGGTTAGAGTTGGAAACACCATATATTTT
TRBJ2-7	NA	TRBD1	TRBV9	CASSVETGVTLYEQYF	TGTGCCAGCAGCGTAGAAACAGGGGTGACCCTCTACGAGCAGTACTTC
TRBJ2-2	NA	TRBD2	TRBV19	CASTSGRVGELFF	TGTGCCAGCACTAGCGGAAGAGTCGGGGAGCTGTTTTTT
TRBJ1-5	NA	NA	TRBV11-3	CASSLGSGDQPQHF	TGTGCCAGCAGCTTAGGGTCGGGGGATCAGCCCCAGCATTTT
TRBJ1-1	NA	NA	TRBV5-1	CASSPDTGSTEAFF	TGCGCCAGCAGCCCGGACACAGGGAGCACTGAAGCTTTCTTT
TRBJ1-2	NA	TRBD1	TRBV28	CASNMGQAYGYTF	TGTGCCAGCAACATGGGACAGGCCTATGGCTACACCTTC
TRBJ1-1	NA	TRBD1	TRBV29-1	CSVYRGPGAFF	TGCAGCGTTTACAGGGGGCCGGGAGCTTTCTTT
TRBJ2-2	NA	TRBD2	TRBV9	CASSARAGVDTGELFF	TGTGCCAGCAGCGCCCGTGCGGGGGTTGACACCGGGGAGCTGTTTTTT
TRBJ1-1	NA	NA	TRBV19	CASSIQLNTEAFF	TGTGCCAGTAGTATCCAGCTAAACACTGAAGCTTTCTTT
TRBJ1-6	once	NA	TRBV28	CASSFGSRDSSPLHF	TGTGCCAGCAGTTTCGGGTCCAGGGACTCTTCACCCCTCCACTTT
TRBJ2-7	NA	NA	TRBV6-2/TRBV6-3	CASSYRTGNEQYF	TGTGCCAGCAGTTACCGGACTGGGAACGAGCAGTACTTC
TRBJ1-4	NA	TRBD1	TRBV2	CASRATGGEKLFF	TGTGCCAGCAGAGCGACAGGGGGGGAAAAACTGTTTTTT
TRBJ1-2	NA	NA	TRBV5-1	CASSLGPEGGGYTF	TGCGCCAGCAGCTTGGGGCCGGAGGGCGGCGGCTACACCTTC
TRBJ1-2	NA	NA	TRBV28	CASGAKRGYGYTF	TGTGCCAGCGGGGCAAAGAGGGGCTATGGCTACACCTTC
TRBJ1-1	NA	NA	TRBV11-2	CASSLDRGRVEAFF	TGTGCCAGCAGCTTAGATCGGGGGAGGGTTGAAGCTTTCTTT
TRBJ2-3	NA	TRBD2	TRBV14	CASSPVSGRTDTQYF	TGTGCCAGCAGCCCCGTAAGCGGGAGAACAGATACGCAGTATTTT
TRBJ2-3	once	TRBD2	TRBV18	CASFQKTSDTQYF	TGTGCCAGCTTCCAAAAGACTAGCGATACGCAGTATTTT
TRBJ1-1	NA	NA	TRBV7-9	CASSLGAGPIAFF	TGTGCCAGCAGCTTAGGGGCCGGCCCAATCGCTTTCTTT
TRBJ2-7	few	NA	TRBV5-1	CASSLAPGGAYEQYF	TGCGCCAGCAGCTTGGCTCCAGGTGGGGCCTACGAGCAGTACTTC
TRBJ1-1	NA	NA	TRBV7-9	CASSPHGGGPEAFF	TGTGCCAGCAGCCCCCACGGCGGAGGGCCTGAAGCTTTCTTT
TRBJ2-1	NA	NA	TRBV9	CAPRPQRDNEQFF	TGTGCCCCCCGACCACAGCGGGACAATGAGCAGTTCTTC
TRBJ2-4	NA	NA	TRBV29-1	CSVARVGAKNIQYF	TGCAGCGTTGCCAGGGTAGGAGCCAAAAACATTCAGTACTTC
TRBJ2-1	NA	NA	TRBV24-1	CATAIAENEQFF	TGTGCCACCGCGATAGCGGAAAATGAGCAGTTCTTC
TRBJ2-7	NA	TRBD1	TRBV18	CASSPKQGAAYEQYF	TGTGCCAGCTCACCTAAACAGGGGGCGGCCTACGAGCAGTACTTC
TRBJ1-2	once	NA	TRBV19	CASQDRTDPLYGYGYTF	TGTGCCAGTCAGGATAGAACGGACCCTCTTTATGGCTATGGCTACACCTTC